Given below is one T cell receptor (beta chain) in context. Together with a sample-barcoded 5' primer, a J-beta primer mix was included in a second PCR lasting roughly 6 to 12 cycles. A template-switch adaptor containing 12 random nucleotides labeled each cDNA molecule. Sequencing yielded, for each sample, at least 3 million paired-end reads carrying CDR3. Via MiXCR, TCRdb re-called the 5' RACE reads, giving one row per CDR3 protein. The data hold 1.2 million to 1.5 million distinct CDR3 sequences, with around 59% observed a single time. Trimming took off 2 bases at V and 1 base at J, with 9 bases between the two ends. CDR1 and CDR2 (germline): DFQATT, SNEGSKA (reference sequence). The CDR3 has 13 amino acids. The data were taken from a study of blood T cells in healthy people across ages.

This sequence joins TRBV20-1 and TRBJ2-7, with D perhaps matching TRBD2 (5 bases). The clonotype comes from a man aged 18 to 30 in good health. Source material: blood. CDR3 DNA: TGCAGTGCTAGAAGCCGGGGTTCCTACGAGCAGTACTTC. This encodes CSARSRGSYEQYF.